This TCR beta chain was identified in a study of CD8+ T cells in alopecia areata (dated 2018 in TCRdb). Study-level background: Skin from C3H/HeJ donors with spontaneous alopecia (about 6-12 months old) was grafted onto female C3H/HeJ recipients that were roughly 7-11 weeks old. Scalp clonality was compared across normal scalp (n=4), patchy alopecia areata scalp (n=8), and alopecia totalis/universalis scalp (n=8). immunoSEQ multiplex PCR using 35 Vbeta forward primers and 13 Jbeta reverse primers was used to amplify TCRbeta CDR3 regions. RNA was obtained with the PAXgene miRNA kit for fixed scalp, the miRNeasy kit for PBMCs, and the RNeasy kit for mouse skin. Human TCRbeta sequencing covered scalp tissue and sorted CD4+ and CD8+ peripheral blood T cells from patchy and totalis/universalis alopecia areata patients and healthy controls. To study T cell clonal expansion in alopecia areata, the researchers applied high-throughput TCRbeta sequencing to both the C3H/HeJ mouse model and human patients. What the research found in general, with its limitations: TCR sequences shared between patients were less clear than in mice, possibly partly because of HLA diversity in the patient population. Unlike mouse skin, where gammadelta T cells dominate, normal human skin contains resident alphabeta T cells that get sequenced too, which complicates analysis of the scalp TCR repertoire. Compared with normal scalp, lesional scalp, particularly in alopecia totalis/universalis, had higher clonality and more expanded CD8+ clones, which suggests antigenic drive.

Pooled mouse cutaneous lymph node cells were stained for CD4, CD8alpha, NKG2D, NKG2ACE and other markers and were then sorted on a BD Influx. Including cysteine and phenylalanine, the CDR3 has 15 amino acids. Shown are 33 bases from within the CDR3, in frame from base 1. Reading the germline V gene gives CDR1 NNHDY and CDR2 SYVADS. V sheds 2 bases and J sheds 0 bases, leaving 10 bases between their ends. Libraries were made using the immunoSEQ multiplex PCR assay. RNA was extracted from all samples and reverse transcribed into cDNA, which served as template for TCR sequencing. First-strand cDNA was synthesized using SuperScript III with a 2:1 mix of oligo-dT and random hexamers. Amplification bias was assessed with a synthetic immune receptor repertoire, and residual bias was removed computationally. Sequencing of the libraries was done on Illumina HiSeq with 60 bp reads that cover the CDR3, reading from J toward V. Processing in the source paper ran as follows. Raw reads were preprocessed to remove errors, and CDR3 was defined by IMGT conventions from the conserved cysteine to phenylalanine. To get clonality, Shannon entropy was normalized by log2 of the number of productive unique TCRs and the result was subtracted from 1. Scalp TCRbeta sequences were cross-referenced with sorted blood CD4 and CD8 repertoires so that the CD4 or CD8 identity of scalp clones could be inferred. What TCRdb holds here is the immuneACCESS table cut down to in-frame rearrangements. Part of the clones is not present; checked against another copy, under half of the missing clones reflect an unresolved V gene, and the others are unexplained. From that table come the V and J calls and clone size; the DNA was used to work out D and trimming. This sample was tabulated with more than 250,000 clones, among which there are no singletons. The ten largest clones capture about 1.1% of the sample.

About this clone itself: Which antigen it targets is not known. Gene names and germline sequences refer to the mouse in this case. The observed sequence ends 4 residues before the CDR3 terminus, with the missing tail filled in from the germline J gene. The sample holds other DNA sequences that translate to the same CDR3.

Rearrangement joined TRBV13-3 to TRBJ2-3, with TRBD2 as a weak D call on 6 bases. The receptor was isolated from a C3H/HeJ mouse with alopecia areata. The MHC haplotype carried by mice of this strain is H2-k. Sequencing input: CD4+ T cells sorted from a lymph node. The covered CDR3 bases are TGTGCCAGCAGTGACTGGGGCCCTAGTGCAGAA. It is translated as CASSDWGPSAE. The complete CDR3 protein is CASSDWGPSAETLYF.